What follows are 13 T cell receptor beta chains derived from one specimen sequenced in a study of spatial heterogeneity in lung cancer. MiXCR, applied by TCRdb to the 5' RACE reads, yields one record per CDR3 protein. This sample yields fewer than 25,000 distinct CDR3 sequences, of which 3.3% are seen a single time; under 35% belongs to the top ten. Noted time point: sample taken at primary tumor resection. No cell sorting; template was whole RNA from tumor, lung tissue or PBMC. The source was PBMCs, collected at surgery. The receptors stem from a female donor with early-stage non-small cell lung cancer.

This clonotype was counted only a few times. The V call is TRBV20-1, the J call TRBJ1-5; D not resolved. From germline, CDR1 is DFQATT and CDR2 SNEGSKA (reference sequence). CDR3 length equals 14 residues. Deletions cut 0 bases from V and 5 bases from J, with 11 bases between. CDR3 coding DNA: TGCAGTGCTAGAGAGTTGAAGGGAGATCAGCCCCAGCATTTT. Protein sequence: CSARELKGDQPQHF.

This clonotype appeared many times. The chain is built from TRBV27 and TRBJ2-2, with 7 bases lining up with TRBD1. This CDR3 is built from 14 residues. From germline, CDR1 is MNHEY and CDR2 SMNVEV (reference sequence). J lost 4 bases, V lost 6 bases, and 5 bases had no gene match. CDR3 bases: TGTGCCAGCAGCCCGGGACAGAGCACCGGGGAGCTGTTTTTT. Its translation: CASSPGQSTGELFF.

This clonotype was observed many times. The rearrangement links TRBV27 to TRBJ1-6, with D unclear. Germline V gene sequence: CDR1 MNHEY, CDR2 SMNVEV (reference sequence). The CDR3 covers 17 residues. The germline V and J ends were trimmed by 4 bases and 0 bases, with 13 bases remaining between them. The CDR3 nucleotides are TGTGCCAGCAGTTGGAAGGAACATGGCTCCTATAATTCACCCCTCCACTTT. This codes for CASSWKEHGSYNSPLHF.

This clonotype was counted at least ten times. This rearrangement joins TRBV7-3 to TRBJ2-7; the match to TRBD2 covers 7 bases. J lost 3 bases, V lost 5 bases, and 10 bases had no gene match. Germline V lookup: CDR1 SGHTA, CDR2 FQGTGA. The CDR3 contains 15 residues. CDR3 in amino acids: CASSPLPAGVYEQYF. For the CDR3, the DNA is TGTGCCAGCAGCCCATTGCCTGCGGGAGTCTACGAGCAGTACTTC.

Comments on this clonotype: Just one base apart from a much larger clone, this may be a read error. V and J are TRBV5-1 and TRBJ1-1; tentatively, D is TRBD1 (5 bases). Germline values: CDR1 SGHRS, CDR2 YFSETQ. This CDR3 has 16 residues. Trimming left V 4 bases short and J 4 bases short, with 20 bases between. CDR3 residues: CASSLTALDGGTEAFF. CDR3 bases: TGCGCCAGCAGCCTCACGGCCCTCGACGGGGGCACTGAAGCTTTCTTT.

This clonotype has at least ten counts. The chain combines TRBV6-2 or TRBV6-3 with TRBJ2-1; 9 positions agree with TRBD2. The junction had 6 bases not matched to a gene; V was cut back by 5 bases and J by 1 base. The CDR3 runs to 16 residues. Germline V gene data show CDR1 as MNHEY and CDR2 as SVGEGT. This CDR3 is CASSEAGGGSYNEQFF. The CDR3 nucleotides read TGTGCCAGCAGTGAAGCGGGAGGTGGGTCCTACAATGAGCAGTTCTTC.

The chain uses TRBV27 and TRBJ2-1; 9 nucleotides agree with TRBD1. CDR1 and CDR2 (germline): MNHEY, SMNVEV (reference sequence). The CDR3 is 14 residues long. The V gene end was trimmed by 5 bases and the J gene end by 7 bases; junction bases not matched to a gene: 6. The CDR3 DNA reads TGTGCCAGCAGTCCCGGGACAGGGTGGAATGAGCAGTTCTTC. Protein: CASSPGTGWNEQFF.

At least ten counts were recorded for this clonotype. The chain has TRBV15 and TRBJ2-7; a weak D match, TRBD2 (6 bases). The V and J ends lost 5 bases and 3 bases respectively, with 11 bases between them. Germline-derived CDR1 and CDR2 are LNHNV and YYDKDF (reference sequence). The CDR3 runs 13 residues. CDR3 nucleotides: TGTGCCACCAGCGGGGACTGGGACTACGAGCAGTACTTC. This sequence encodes CATSGDWDYEQYF.

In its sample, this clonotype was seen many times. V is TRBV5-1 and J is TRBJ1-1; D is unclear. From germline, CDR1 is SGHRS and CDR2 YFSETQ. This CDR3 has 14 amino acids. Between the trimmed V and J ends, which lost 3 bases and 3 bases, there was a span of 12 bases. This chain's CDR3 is CASSSDGRHTEAFF. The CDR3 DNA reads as TGCGCCAGCAGCTCAGACGGGCGGCACACTGAAGCTTTCTTT.

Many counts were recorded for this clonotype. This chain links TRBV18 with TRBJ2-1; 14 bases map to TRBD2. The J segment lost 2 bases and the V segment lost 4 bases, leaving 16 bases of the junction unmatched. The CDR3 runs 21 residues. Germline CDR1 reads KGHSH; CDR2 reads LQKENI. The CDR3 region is CASSQGSPTSGRATPYNEQFF. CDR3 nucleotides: TGTGCCAGCTCACAGGGGTCCCCGACTAGCGGGAGGGCCACCCCCTACAATGAGCAGTTCTTC.

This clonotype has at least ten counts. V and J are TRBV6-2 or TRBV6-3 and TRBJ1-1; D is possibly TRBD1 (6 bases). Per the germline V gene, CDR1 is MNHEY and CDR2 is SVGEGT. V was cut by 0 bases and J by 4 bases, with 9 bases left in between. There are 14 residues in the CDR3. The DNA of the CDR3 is TGTGCCAGCAGTTACTCCACGACAGGCACTGAAGCTTTCTTT. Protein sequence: CASSYSTTGTEAFF.

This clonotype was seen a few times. The CDR3 sequence: CASSPLPSSYEQYF. The CDR3 DNA reads as TGTGCCAGCTCACCACTGCCGAGCTCCTACGAGCAGTACTTC. The V gene is TRBV18, the J gene TRBJ2-7; D is undetermined. This CDR3 has 14 residues. Germline CDR1 is KGHSH and CDR2 is LQKENI. V was clipped by 1 base and J by 0 bases, with 7 bases between them.

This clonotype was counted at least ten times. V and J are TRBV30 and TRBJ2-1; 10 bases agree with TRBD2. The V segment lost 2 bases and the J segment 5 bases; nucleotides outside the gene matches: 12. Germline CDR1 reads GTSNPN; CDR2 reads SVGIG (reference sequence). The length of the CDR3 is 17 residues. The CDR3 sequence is CAWSNLRRTSGNNEQFF. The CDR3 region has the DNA TGTGCCTGGAGTAACTTACGACGGACTAGCGGTAACAATGAGCAGTTCTTC.